These 24 T cell receptor beta chains originate from one sample sequenced in a study of T cell responses to AZD1222 COVID-19 vaccine (dated by TCRdb to about 2021). Library preparation employed the immunoSEQ multiplex PCR assay. The immuneACCESS repertoire file appears here via TCRdb, limited to in-frame rearrangements. These files lack a portion of the clones; in checked studies, under half of the deficit traces to unresolved V genes, and the cause of the others is not known. The sample profile shows more than 150,000 clones; approximately 91% of them were found once. Roughly 3.5% of the sample belongs to the ten largest clones. The time point tag for this specimen amounts to: about 28 days (+/-7) after the second vaccine dose. Source: peripheral blood, taken 28 days after the second AZD1222 dose. The receptors originated from an adult who received the AZD1222 COVID-19 vaccine.

The CDR3 is CASSVAVRQGQETQYF. DNA of the CDR3: TGTGCCAGCAGCGTAGCTGTGCGCCAGGGTCAAGAGACCCAGTACTTC. The chain employs TRBV9 and TRBJ2-5; weak D call: TRBD1 (5 bases). The germline CDR1 and CDR2 sequences are SGDLS and YYNGEE. The CDR3 is 16 amino acids. The V and J ends lost 0 bases and 2 bases respectively, with 14 bases between them.

The V gene is TRBV28, the J gene TRBJ2-5, with TRBD2 identical over 10 bases. From germline, CDR1 is MDHEN and CDR2 SYDVKM. The V gene end was trimmed by 6 bases and the J gene end by 4 bases; junction bases not matched to a gene: 5. The length of the CDR3 is 14 residues. The CDR3 coding sequence is TGTGCCAGCAGCCAAACTAGCGGGGTAGAGACCCAGTACTTC. This encodes CASSQTSGVETQYF.

The chain carries TRBV12-3 or TRBV12-4 and TRBJ2-5; D possibly uses TRBD1 or TRBD2 (5 bases each). Trimming removed 3 bases from V and 5 bases from J, with 10 bases in between. The CDR3 is 13 residues long. CDR3 residues: CASSFRWGETQYF. CDR3 nucleotides: TGTGCCAGCAGTTTTCGGTGGGGGGAGACCCAGTACTTC.

V is TRBV27 and J is TRBJ2-7; no clear D. V lost 2 bases to trimming and J lost 7 bases, with 12 bases between them. This CDR3 is built from 13 residues. Germline lookup yields CDR1 MNHEY and CDR2 SMNVEV (reference sequence). The CDR3 DNA reads as TGTGCCAGCAGTTTAGGGCCCTCTTGGGAGCAGTACTTC. The encoded protein is CASSLGPSWEQYF.

The chain links TRBV11-1 to TRBJ2-3, with D perhaps assigned TRBD1 or TRBD2 (5 bases each). This CDR3 comprises 14 residues. The V end lost 5 bases, the J end lost 2 bases, and 11 bases lay between the germline ends. Per germline, CDR1 SGHAT and CDR2 FQDESV (reference sequence). The CDR3: CASSPGPDTDTQYF. CDR3 bases: TGTGCCAGCAGCCCGGGACCAGACACAGATACGCAGTATTTT.

V and J are TRBV3-1 (or the pseudogene TRBV3-2) and TRBJ2-5, with TRBD2 as a possible D gene (6 bases). The V gene lost 1 base and the J gene lost 7 bases, with 10 bases spanning the gap. There are 13 residues in the CDR3. The germline V gene encodes CDR1 LGHDT and CDR2 YNNKEL (reference sequence). CDR3 DNA sequence: TGTGCCAGCAGCCAAGCATGGGGAGGGACCCAGTACTTC. The encoded protein is CASSQAWGGTQYF.

This CDR3 is CASSLVRHTEAFF. Written as DNA, the CDR3 is TGTGCCAGCAGCTTAGTACGACACACTGAAGCTTTCTTT. The chain carries TRBV7-2 and TRBJ1-1; D remains ambiguous. There are 13 residues in the CDR3. CDR1 and CDR2 from the germline V gene are SGHTA and FQGNSA. V was cut by 1 base and J by 3 bases, with 6 bases left in between.

The chain has TRBV5-4 and TRBJ1-2; 8 nucleotides align to TRBD1. Per the germline V gene, CDR1 is SGHNT and CDR2 is YYREEE (reference sequence). The CDR3 is 14 residues long. After removal of 0 bases from V and 8 bases from J, the junction contained 6 bases not matched to a gene. The DNA for the CDR3 is TGTGCCAGCAGCTTGGCTGGACAGGGTTGGGGCTACACCTTC. The encoded protein is CASSLAGQGWGYTF.

This chain uses TRBV9 with TRBJ2-1; the D is unclear. Trimming took off 0 bases at V and 4 bases at J, with 8 bases between the two ends. CDR3 length equals 14 residues. Germline V lookup: CDR1 SGDLS, CDR2 YYNGEE. The DNA of the CDR3 is TGTGCCAGCAGCGTAGGTAAAGGATACAATGAGCAGTTCTTC. This sequence encodes CASSVGKGYNEQFF.

The chain couples TRBV5-4 to TRBJ1-1; 10 bases agree with TRBD1. Germline V CDR1 and CDR2: SGHNT, YYREEE (reference sequence). The V and J ends lost 6 bases and 5 bases, in that order; junction bases with no gene match: 7. This CDR3 region has 14 residues. The CDR3 nucleotides read TGTGCCAGCAAACCTCCGGGACAGGGGACTGAAGCTTTCTTT. Translating it yields CASKPPGQGTEAFF.

This chain links TRBV30 with TRBJ1-1; possibly TRBD1 for D (6 bases). In germline, CDR1 is GTSNPN, CDR2 SVGIG (reference sequence). The CDR3 length is 13 residues. V was trimmed by 0 bases and J by 4 bases, leaving 9 bases between them. The CDR3 DNA sequence: TGTGCCTGGAGTGTCCTAGGGGGCACTGAAGCTTTCTTT. Amino acids: CAWSVLGGTEAFF.

The chain uses TRBV9 and TRBJ2-1, with 11 nucleotides matching TRBD2. The CDR3 loop spans 16 amino acids. J lost 1 base, V lost 0 bases, and 0 bases had no gene match. Looked up from germline, CDR1 is SGDLS and CDR2 is YYNGEE. In DNA form, the CDR3 reads TGTGCCAGCAGCGTAGCTAGCGGGGGGTCCTACAATGAGCAGTTCTTC. It encodes CASSVASGGSYNEQFF.

The gene calls are TRBV12-3 or TRBV12-4 and TRBJ2-7; possibly TRBD2 for D (6 bases). The V end was cut by 7 bases, the J end by 6 bases, with 16 bases between. The CDR3 consists of 13 residues. CDR3: CASTPGGPSEQYF. The CDR3 DNA sequence: TGTGCCAGCACCCCCGGAGGGCCGAGCGAGCAGTACTTC.

The chain couples TRBV4-1 to TRBJ1-4, with D perhaps matching TRBD1 (6 bases). The length of the CDR3 is 16 residues. Germline assignment: CDR1 MGHRA and CDR2 YSYEKL. The V end was cut by 1 base, the J end by 8 bases, with 17 bases between. CDR3 DNA sequence: TGCGCCAGCAGCCAAGGATACAGGGACTTGAAGGAAAAACTGTTTTTT. It is translated as CASSQGYRDLKEKLFF.

V gene TRBV10-2 combines with J gene TRBJ2-7; D tentatively reads TRBD1 or TRBD2 (5 bases each). The CDR3 consists of 13 residues. Trimming left V 5 bases short and J 2 bases short, with 10 bases between. In germline, CDR1 is WSHSY, CDR2 SAAADI. The CDR3 reads CASSPGTAYEQYF. CDR3 in DNA: TGCGCCAGCAGTCCCGGGACGGCCTACGAGCAGTACTTC.

The chain is built from TRBV6-5 and TRBJ2-7; D is perhaps TRBD2 (7 bases). The germline gives CDR1 MNHEY, CDR2 SVGAGI. V dropped 10 bases and J dropped 3 bases, with 16 bases sitting between them. This CDR3 comprises 13 residues. The DNA for the CDR3 is TGTGCCATCGGGGAGGGGGGGTTCTACGAGCAGTACTTC. Translating gives CAIGEGGFYEQYF.

This clone was found a few times. This chain joins TRBV9 and TRBJ1-4; D perhaps matches TRBD1 (5 bases). V lost 2 bases to trimming and J lost 13 bases, with 18 bases between them. Per germline, CDR1 SGDLS and CDR2 YYNGEE. CDR3 length equals 14 residues. In nucleotides, the CDR3 is TGTGCCAGCAGCGTCCAAGCTGGGGCAGGCAGACTGTTTTTT. This codes for CASSVQAGAGRLFF.

The V call is TRBV18, the J call TRBJ2-7; TRBD1 aligns across 7 bases. J was trimmed by 11 bases and V by 3 bases; bases with no gene match: 10. The CDR3 has 13 residues. The germline V gene encodes CDR1 KGHSH and CDR2 LQKENI. CDR3 DNA: TGTGCCAGCTCACCTAGCGACAGGGAGAGAAAGTACTTC. Translating it yields CASSPSDRERKYF.

DNA of the CDR3: TGTGCCAGCTCACTGGACCTTCCCACCGGGGAGCTGTTTTTT. Its translation is CASSLDLPTGELFF. The V and J genes are TRBV18 and TRBJ2-2; D is ambiguous. The CDR3 is 14 residues long. Germline V gene data show CDR1 as KGHSH and CDR2 as LQKENI. Trimming took 4 bases from V and 4 from J, leaving 10 bases between them.

This rearrangement joins TRBV7-3 to TRBJ2-2; 7 bases agree with TRBD2. Germline lookup yields CDR1 SGHTA and CDR2 FQGTGA. The J segment lost 7 bases and the V segment lost 5 bases, leaving 16 bases of the junction unmatched. This CDR3 is built from 17 residues. The chain's CDR3 is CASSPRGGSQSFGELFF. The CDR3 DNA reads TGTGCCAGCAGCCCCCGGGGAGGGAGCCAGAGTTTCGGGGAGCTGTTTTTT.

The chain joins TRBV15 to TRBJ1-2; D remains unclear. Germline-derived CDR1 and CDR2 are LNHNV and YYDKDF (reference sequence). This CDR3 comprises 16 residues. V was clipped by 1 base and J by 4 bases, with 16 bases between them. The CDR3 sequence is CATSRASLQTFYGYTF. The CDR3 nucleotides are TGTGCCACCAGCAGAGCTAGTCTTCAGACATTCTATGGCTACACCTTC. The full variable domain, with the rest looked up from reference TRBV15 and TRBJ1-2, is DAMVIQNPRYQVTQFGKPVTLSCSQTLNHNVMYWYQQKSSQAPKLLFHYYDKDFNNEADTPDNFQSRRPNTSFCFLDIRSPGLGDTAMYLCATSRASLQTFYGYTFGSGTRLTVV.

This clone has only a few counts. The chain carries TRBV28 and TRBJ1-3; possibly TRBD1 for D (6 bases). V dropped 7 bases and J dropped 2 bases, with 21 bases sitting between them. The germline V gene has CDR1 MDHEN and CDR2 SYDVKM. The CDR3 consists of 17 residues. The DNA of the CDR3 is TGTGCCAGCACTTGGGCGGGGGCCACAGCAACTGGAAACACCATATATTTT. Residues: CASTWAGATATGNTIYF.

V and J are TRBV24-1 and TRBJ2-1, with 9 nucleotides matching TRBD1. The CDR3 has 16 amino acids. The germline V gene encodes CDR1 KGHDR and CDR2 SFDVKD. The V gene end was trimmed by 0 bases and the J gene end by 7 bases; junction bases not matched to a gene: 6. The CDR3 bases are TGTGCCACCAGTGATTTGGGGACAGGGTTATCGAATGAGCAGTTCTTC. Translating it yields CATSDLGTGLSNEQFF.

V usage is TRBV30 and J usage is TRBJ1-4; D is perhaps TRBD1 (5 bases). The V gene lost 1 base and the J gene lost 0 bases, with 15 bases spanning the gap. Germline assignment: CDR1 GTSNPN and CDR2 SVGIG (reference sequence). The length of the CDR3 is 17 residues. CDR3: CAWSGGRTDPTNEKLFF. CDR3 nucleotides: TGTGCCTGGAGTGGGGGGAGGACCGACCCAACTAATGAAAAACTGTTTTTT.